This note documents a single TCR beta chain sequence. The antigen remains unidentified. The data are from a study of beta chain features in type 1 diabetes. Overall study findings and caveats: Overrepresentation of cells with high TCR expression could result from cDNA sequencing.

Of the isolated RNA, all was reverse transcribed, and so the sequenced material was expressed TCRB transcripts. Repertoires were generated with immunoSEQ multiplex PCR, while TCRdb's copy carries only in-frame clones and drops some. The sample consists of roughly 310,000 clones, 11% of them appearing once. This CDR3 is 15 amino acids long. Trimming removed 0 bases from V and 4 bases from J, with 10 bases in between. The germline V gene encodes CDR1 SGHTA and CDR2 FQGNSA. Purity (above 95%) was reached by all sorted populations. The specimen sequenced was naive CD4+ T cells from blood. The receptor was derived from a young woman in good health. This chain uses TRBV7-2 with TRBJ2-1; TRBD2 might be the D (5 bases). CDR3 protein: CASSLALLGYNEQFF. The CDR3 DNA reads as TGTGCCAGCAGCTTAGCGCTACTAGGGTACAATGAGCAGTTCTTC. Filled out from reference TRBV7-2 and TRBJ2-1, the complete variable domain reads GAGVSQSPSNKVTEKGKDVELRCDPISGHTALYWYRQSLGQGLEFLIYFQGNSAPDKSGLPSDRFSAERTGGSVSTLTIQRTQQEDSAVYLCASSLALLGYNEQFFGPGTRLTVL.